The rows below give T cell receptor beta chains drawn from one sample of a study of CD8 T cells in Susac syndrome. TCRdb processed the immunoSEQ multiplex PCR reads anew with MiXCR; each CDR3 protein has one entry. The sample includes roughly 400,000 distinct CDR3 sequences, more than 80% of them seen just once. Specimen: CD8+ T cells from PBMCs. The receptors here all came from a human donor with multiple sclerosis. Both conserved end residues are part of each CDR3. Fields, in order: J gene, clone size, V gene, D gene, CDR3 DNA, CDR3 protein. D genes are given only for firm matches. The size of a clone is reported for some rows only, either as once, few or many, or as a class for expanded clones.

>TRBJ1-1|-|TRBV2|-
TGTGCCAGCCTTCTAAAGCCGGAACTGAACACTGAAGCTTTCTTT
CASLLKPELNTEAFF
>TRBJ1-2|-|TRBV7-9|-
TGTGCCAGCAGCTCGGACGAGGGGCATGGCTACACCTTC
CASSSDEGHGYTF
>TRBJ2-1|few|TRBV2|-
TGTGCCAGTCTTCACGGTATACCCTACAATGAGCAGTTCTTC
CASLHGIPYNEQFF
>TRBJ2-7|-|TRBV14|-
TGTGCCAGCAGCCACCACGCGACAGGCTTCTCCTACGAGCAGTACTTC
CASSHHATGFSYEQYF
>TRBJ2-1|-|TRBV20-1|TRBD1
TGCAGTGCTTCTCGGACAGGGCGGAATGAGCAGTTCTTC
CSASRTGRNEQFF
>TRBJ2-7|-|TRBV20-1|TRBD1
TGCAGTGCTAGAGGAGGGGGCTTCTACGAGCAGTACTTC
CSARGGGFYEQYF
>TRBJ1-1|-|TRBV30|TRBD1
TGTGCCTGGAGTGAACAGGGGGCGCGGATGACTGAAGCTTTCTTT
CAWSEQGARMTEAFF
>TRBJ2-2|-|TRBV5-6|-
TGTGCCAGCAGCTTGAGTCATCCACTTGCGAACACCGGGGAGCTGTTTTTT
CASSLSHPLANTGELFF
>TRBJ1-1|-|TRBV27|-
TGTGCCAGCAGTTCGAGCTCCGGGGGCAGGGCTGTGAACACTGAAGCTTTCTTT
CASSSSSGGRAVNTEAFF
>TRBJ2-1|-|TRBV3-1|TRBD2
TGTGCCAGCAGCCCCAGCGGGACCACTAGCAATGAGCAGTTCTTC
CASSPSGTTSNEQFF
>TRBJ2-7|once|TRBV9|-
TGTGCCAGCAGCGTAGGAGGTTCTATGGACGAGCAGTACTTC
CASSVGGSMDEQYF
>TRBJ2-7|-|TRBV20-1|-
TGCAGTGCTGGAACCGGGACCTTCTACGAGCAGTACTTC
CSAGTGTFYEQYF
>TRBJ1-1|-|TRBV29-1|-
TGCAGCGTTCCTAGGGGGAACACTGAAGCTTTCTTT
CSVPRGNTEAFF
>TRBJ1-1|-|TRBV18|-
TGTGCCAGCTCATCTTTACAGGGAATAGACACTGAAGCTTTCTTT
CASSSLQGIDTEAFF
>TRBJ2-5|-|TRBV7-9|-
TGTGCCGGACGATGGATTTCCCCCTTACAAGAGACCCAGTACTTC
CAGRWISPLQETQYF
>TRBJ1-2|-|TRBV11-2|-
TGTGCCAGCGCCCTGGGTGGGGATTTTTATGGCTACACCTTC
CASALGGDFYGYTF
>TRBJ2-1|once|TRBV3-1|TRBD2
TGTGCCAGCAGCCAAGCAGGACGGGGGGGGAGGCCCTACAATGAGCAGTTCTTC
CASSQAGRGGRPYNEQFF
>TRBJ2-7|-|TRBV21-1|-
TGTGCCAGCAGCATATATCCGTGGCAGTACTTC
CASSIYPWQYF
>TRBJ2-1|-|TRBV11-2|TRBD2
TGTGCCAGCAGCTCCAGCGGGAGCTCTCGAAACAATGAGCAGTTCTTC
CASSSSGSSRNNEQFF
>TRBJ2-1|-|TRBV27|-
TGTGCCAGCAGTCCAGGGGCGTCCTACAATGAGCAGTTCTTC
CASSPGASYNEQFF
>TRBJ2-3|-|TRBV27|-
TGTGCCAGCAGTTTATCGGATGGGAGGAGCACAGATACGCAGTATTTT
CASSLSDGRSTDTQYF
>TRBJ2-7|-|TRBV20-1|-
TGCAGTGCTAGAGATCTATGGGGGCAGCGAAACGAGCAGTACTTC
CSARDLWGQRNEQYF
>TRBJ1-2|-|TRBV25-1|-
TGTGCCAGCAGTGAATTTGCCGGGGGGCATGGCTACACCTTC
CASSEFAGGHGYTF
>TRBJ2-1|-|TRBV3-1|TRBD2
TGTGCCAGCAGCGGGACTAGCGGATACAATGAGCAGTTCTTC
CASSGTSGYNEQFF
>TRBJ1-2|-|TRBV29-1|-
TGCAGCGTTGAGGAGGGCTCGTCCTATGACTATGGCTACACCTTC
CSVEEGSSYDYGYTF
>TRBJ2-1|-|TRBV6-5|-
TGTGCCAGCAGCCAAGCAGGGGGGGGATACAATGAGCAGTTCTTC
CASSQAGGGYNEQFF
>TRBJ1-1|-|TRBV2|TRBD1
TGTGCCAGCAGTGAAGGACAGGGGGCTTGGGACACTGAAGCTTTCTTT
CASSEGQGAWDTEAFF
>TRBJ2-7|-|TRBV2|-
TGTGCCAGCAGTGAGGGGACGGCCGCCTACGAGCAGTACTTC
CASSEGTAAYEQYF
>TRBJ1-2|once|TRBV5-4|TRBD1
TGTGCCAGCAGTGGCCCGGGACAGGGGGCCTATGGCTACACCTTC
CASSGPGQGAYGYTF
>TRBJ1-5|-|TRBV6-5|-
TGTGCCAGCAGTTACTCCGGCGGAAGCAATCAGCCCCAGCATTTT
CASSYSGGSNQPQHF
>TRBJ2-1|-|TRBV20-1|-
TGCAGTGCCACGGGGGCGAGAGGGTCCTACAATGAGCAGTTCTTC
CSATGARGSYNEQFF
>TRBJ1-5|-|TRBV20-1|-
TGCAGTGCTAGAGCCGACAGGTTGAGCAATCAGCCCCAGCATTTT
CSARADRLSNQPQHF
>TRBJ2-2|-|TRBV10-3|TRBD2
TGTGCCATCAGTGAGTCTACTAGCGGGGGAGCTACCGGGGAGCTGTTTTTT
CAISESTSGGATGELFF
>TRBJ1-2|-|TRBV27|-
TGTGCCAGCAGTCCCTCCGAGGCGCTATACTATGGCTACACCTTC
CASSPSEALYYGYTF
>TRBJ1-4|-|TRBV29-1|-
TGCAGCGTTGCCTCCAACAGGGACGGGGATGAAAAACTGTTTTTT
CSVASNRDGDEKLFF
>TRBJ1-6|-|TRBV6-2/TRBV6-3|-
TGTGCCAGCAGTTACTTCGATTCACCCCTCCACTTT
CASSYFDSPLHF
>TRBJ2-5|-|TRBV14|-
TGTGCCAGCAGCCAACGGAAGTTCGGCGAGACCCAGTACTTC
CASSQRKFGETQYF
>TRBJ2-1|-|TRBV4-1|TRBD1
TGCGCCAGCAGCCAAGATCTAGGACAGGGTAGCGATGAGCAGTTCTTC
CASSQDLGQGSDEQFF
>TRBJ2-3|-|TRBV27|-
TGTGCCAGCAGCCACGGCGACACAGATACGCAGTATTTT
CASSHGDTDTQYF
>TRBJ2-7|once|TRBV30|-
TGTGCCTGGAGTACCTTCTCCTACGAGCAGTACTTC
CAWSTFSYEQYF
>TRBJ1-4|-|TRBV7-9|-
TGTGCCAGCAGCCCCAGACAGCATGAAAAACTGTTTTTT
CASSPRQHEKLFF
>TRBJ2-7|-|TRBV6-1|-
TGTGCCAGCAGTTGGGACCCAACCTACGAGCAGTACTTC
CASSWDPTYEQYF
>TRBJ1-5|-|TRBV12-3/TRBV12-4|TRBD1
TGTGCCAGCAGTTTAATTCGAGATACAGGGGGCGCGGGTCAGCCCCAGCATTTT
CASSLIRDTGGAGQPQHF
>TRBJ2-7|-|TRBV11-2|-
TGTGCCAGCAGCTTCCATACTGCTTGGGGGGCGGGGACCTACGAGCAGTACTTC
CASSFHTAWGAGTYEQYF
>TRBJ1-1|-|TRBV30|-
TGTGCCTGGAGTACTGGGGGGAACACTGAAGCTTTCTTT
CAWSTGGNTEAFF
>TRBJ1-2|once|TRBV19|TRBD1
TGTGCCAGTAGTACTACAGGGGTTGACTACACCTTC
CASSTTGVDYTF
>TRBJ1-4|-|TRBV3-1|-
TGTGCCAGTCTGGGTTACACCAATCAAGATGAAAAACTGTTTTTT
CASLGYTNQDEKLFF
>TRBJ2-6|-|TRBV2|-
TGTGCCAGCAGACTCCAGGCGGCTGGGGCCAACGTCCTGACTTTC
CASRLQAAGANVLTF
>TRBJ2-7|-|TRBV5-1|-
TGCGCCAGCAGCTTACCGGGACTGGGACCCGAGCAGTACTTC
CASSLPGLGPEQYF
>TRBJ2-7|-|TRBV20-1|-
TGCAGTGCTAGAGACAGGGTCATTTCCTACGAGCAGTACTTC
CSARDRVISYEQYF